This TCR beta chain was identified in a study of blood T cell repertoires in COVID-19. Those enrolled in Seattle joined during active infection and were followed longitudinally afterward. Original data processing: Counts of nucleated cells, estimated from reference gene primer amplification, were obtained. The data were produced by immunoSEQ multiplex PCR, yet TCRdb's version contains in-frame clones alone and is incomplete. Clone size and the V and J calls come from that table; the DNA yielded D and trimming. The top ten hold roughly a tenth of the sample, which has 330,000 or so clones, 87% seen once. Sequenced material: peripheral blood. The sequence came from a man aged 25-45 years with COVID-19, enrolled during active disease.

The CDR3 spells CASRAGGSTDTQYF. In DNA form, the CDR3 reads TGTGCCAGCAGGGCGGGGGGCTCCACAGATACGCAGTATTTT. The J gene is TRBJ2-3, the V gene TRBV2, with TRBD2 matching over 8 bases. J gave up 2 bases and V 6 bases, and 4 bases lay outside the gene matches. This CDR3 spans 14 amino acids. Germline CDR1 reads SNHLY; CDR2 reads FYNNEI.